Here is one T cell receptor (beta chain) with its context. This sample was taken from a study of shared clonotypes between healthy human individuals. The CDR3 runs 14 residues. Germline CDR1 is SGHDN and CDR2 is FVKESK. V lost 4 bases, J lost 4 bases, and 5 bases stayed unmatched. Naive CD8 cells comprised CD45RO-negative, CCR7-positively selected cells, excluding terminally differentiated effector memory CD45RA+ cells. Produced via immunoSEQ multiplex PCR; TCRdb's table is partial and in-frame only. The profile shows under 850,000 clones, nearly 95% of them singletons. V and J are TRBV14 and TRBJ1-2; 8 bases match TRBD1. The sequenced sample consisted of naive CD8+ T cells sorted from blood. This receptor was taken from a man aged 25 to 40 in good health. Here the CDR3 reads CASSPRGLSYGYTF. The CDR3 DNA follows: TGTGCCAGCAGCCCCAGGGGGCTAAGCTATGGCTACACCTTC.